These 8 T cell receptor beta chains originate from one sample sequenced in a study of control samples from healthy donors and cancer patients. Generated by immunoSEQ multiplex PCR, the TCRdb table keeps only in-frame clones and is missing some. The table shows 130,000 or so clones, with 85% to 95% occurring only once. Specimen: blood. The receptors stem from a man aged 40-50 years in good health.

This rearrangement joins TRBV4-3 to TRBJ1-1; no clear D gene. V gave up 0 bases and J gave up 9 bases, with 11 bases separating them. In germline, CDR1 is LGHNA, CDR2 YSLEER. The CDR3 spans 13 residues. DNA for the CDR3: TGCGCCAGCAGCCAAGAGAGGGATGCCAAAGCTTTCTTT. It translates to CASSQERDAKAFF.

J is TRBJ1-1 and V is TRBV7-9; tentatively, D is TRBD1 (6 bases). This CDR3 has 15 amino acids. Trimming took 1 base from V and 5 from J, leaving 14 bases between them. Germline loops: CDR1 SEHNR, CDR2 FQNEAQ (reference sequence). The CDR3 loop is CASSLGQVGGTEAFF. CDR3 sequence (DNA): TGTGCCAGCAGCTTAGGACAGGTGGGGGGAACTGAAGCTTTCTTT.

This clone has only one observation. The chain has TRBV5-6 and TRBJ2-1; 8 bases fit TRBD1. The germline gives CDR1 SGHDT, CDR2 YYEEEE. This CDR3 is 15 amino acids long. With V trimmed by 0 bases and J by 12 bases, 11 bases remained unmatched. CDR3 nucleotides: TGTGCCAGCAGCTTGGGGGCAGGGGCCGGACAGGGGCAGTTCTTC. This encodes CASSLGAGAGQGQFF.

The CDR3 sequence is CASSLNSNQPQHF. CDR3 DNA sequence: TGTGCCAGCAGCTTGAACTCCAATCAGCCCCAGCATTTT. This chain joins TRBV7-9 and TRBJ1-5, with no clear D. Germline V gene data show CDR1 as SEHNR and CDR2 as FQNEAQ (reference sequence). V was shortened by 3 bases and J by 3 bases, with 6 bases between the two germline ends. CDR3 size: 13 residues. The full variable domain, completed using reference TRBV7-9 and TRBJ1-5, is DTGVSQNPRHKITKRGQNVTFRCDPISEHNRLYWYRQTLGQGPEFLTYFQNEAQLEKSRLLSDRFSAERPKGSFSTLEIQRTEQGDSAMYLCASSLNSNQPQHFGDGTRLSIL.

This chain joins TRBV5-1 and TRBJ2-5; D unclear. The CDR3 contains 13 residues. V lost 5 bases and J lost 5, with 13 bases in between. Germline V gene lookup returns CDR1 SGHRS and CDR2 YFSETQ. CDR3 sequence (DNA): TGCGCCAGCAGTTTCGACATTCGGGAGACCCAGTACTTC. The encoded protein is CASSFDIRETQYF.

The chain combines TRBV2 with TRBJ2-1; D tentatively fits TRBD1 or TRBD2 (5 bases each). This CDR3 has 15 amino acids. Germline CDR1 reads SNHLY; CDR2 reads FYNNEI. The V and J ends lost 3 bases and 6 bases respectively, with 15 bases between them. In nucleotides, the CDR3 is TGTGCCAGCAGTGAGAACGGGGTTGGGGGCAATGAGCAGTTCTTC. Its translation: CASSENGVGGNEQFF.

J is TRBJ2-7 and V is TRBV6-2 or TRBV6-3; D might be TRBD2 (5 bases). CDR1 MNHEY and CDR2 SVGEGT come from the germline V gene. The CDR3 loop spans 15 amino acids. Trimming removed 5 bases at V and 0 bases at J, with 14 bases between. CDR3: CASSDPVGSSYEQYF. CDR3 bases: TGTGCCAGCAGTGACCCGGTAGGGAGCTCCTACGAGCAGTACTTC.

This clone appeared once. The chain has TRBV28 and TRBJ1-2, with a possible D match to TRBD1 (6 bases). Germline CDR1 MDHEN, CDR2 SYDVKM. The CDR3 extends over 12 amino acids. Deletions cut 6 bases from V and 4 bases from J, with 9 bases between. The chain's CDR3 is CASRRTAYGYTF. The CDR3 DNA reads TGTGCCAGCAGAAGGACAGCCTATGGCTACACCTTC.